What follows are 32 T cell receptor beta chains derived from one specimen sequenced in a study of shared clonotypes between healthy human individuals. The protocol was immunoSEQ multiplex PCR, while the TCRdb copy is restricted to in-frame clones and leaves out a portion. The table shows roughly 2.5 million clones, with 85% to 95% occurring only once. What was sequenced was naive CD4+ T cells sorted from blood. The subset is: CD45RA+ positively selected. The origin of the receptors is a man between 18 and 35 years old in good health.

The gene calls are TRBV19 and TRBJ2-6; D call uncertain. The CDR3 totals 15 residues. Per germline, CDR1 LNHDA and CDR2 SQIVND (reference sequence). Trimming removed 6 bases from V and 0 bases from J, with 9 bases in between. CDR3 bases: TGTGCCAGTAGGTCTCGCGCCTCTGGGGCCAACGTCCTGACTTTC. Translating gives CASRSRASGANVLTF.

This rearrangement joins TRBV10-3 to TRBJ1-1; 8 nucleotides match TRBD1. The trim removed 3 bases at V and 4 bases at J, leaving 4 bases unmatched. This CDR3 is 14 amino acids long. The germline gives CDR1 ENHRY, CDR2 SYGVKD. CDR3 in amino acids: CAISDRQGSTEAFF. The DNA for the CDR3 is TGTGCCATCAGTGATAGACAGGGGAGCACTGAAGCTTTCTTT.

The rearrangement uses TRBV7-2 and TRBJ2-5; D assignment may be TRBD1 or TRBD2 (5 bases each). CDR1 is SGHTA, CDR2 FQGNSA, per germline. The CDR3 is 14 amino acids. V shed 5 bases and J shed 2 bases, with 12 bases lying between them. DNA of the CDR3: TGTGCCAGCAGCCCAGGGACGGAACAAGAGACCCAGTACTTC. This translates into CASSPGTEQETQYF.

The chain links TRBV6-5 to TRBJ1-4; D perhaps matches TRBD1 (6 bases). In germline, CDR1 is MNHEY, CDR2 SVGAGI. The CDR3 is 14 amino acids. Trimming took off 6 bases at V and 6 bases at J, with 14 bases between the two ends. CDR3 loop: CASRINRVHEKLFF. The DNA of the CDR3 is TGTGCCAGCAGGATAAACAGGGTCCATGAAAAACTGTTTTTT.

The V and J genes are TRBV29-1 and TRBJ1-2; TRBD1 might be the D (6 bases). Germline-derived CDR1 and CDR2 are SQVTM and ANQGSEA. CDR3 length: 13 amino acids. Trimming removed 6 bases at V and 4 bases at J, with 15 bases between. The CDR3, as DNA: TGCAGCGTAGCCGCGACAGGAATCTATGGCTACACCTTC. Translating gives CSVAATGIYGYTF.

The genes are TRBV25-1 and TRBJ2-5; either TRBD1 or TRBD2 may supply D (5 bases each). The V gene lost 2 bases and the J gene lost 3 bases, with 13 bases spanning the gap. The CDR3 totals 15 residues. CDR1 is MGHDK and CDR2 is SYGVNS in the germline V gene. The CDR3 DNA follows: TGTGCCAGCAGTGAACCGGGACCGAGAAAAGAGACCCAGTACTTC. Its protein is CASSEPGPRKETQYF.

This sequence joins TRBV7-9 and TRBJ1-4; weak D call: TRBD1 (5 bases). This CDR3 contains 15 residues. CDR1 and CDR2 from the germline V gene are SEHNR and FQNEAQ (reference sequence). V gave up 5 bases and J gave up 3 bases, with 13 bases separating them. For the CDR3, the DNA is TGTGCCAGCAGCGCCCGGGACGGCTCTAATGAAAAACTGTTTTTT. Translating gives CASSARDGSNEKLFF.

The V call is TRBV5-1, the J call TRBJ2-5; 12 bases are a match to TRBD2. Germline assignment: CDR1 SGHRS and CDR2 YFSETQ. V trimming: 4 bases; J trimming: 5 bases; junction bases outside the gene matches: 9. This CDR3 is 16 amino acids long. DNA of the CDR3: TGCGCCAGCAGCGTGGCCTCCGGGACTAGCGGGGAGACCCAGTACTTC. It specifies CASSVASGTSGETQYF. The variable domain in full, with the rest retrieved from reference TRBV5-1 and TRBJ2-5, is KAGVTQTPRYLIKTRGQQVTLSCSPISGHRSVSWYQQTPGQGLQFLFEYFSETQRNKGNFPGRFSGRQFSNSRSEMNVSTLELGDSALYLCASSVASGTSGETQYFGPGTRLLVL.

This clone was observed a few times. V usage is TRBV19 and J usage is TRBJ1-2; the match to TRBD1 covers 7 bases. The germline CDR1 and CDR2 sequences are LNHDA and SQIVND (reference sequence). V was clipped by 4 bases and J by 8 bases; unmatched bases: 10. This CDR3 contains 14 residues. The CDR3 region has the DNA TGTGCCAGTAGTAGCAGGGGGGCCTTCCGAGGCTACACCTTC. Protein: CASSSRGAFRGYTF. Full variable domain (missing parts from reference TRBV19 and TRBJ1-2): DGGITQSPKYLFRKEGQNVTLSCEQNLNHDAMYWYRQDPGQGLRLIYYSQIVNDFQKGDIAEGYSVSREKKESFPLTVTSAQKNPTAFYLCASSSRGAFRGYTFGSGTRLTVV.

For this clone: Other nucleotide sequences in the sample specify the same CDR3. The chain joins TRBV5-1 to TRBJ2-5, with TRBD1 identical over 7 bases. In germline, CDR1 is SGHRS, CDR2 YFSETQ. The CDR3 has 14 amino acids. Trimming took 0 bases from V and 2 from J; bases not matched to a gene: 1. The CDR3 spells CASSLVTGQETQYF. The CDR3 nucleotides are TGCGCCAGCAGCTTGGTGACAGGGCAAGAGACCCAGTACTTC.

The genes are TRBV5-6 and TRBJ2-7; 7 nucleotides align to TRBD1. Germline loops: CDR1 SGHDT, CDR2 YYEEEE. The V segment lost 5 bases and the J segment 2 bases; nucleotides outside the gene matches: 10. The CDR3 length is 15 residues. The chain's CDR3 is CASRLDREAAYEQYF. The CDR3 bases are TGTGCCAGCAGACTAGACAGGGAAGCAGCCTACGAGCAGTACTTC.

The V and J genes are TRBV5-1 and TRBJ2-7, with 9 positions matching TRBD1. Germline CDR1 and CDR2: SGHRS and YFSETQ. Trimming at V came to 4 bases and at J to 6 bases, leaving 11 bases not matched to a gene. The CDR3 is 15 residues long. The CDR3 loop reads CASSNAGTGHPEQYF. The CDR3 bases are TGCGCCAGCAGCAACGCCGGGACAGGGCACCCCGAGCAGTACTTC.

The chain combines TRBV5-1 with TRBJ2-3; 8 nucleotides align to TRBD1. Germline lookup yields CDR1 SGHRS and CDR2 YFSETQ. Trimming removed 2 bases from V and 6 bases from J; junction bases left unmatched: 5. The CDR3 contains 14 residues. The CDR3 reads CASSFNRGRDTQYF. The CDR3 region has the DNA TGCGCCAGCAGCTTTAACAGGGGGAGGGATACGCAGTATTTT.

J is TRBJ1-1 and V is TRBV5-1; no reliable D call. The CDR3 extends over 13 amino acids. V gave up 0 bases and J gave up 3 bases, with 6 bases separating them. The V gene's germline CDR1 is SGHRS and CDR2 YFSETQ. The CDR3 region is CASSLAGHTEAFF. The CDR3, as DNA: TGCGCCAGCAGCTTGGCCGGGCACACTGAAGCTTTCTTT.

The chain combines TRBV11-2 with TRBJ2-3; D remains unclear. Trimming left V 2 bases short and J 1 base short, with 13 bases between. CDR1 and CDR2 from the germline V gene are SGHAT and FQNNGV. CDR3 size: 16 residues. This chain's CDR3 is CASSLIASGGTDTQYF. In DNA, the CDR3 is TGTGCCAGCAGCTTAATCGCGTCTGGGGGCACAGATACGCAGTATTTT.

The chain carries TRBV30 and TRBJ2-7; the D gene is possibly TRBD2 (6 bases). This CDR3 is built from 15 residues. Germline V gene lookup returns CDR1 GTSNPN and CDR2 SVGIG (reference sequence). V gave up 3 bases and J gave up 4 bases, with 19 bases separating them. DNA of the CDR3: TGTGCCTGGAGCCATCAGACGGGAGTGGGGTACGAGCAGTACTTC. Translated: CAWSHQTGVGYEQYF.

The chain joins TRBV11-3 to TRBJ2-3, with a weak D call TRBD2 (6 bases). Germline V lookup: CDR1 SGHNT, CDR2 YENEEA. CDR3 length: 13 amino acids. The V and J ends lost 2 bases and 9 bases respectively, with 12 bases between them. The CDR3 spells CASSLQGGVTQYF. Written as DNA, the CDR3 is TGTGCCAGCAGCTTACAAGGAGGGGTAACGCAGTATTTT.

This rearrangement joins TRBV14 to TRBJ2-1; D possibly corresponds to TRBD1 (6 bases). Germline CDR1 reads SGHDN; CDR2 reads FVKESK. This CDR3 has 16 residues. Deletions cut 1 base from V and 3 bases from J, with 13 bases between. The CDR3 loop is CASSQGQANIYNEQFF. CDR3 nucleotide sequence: TGTGCCAGCAGCCAAGGACAGGCAAATATCTACAATGAGCAGTTCTTC.

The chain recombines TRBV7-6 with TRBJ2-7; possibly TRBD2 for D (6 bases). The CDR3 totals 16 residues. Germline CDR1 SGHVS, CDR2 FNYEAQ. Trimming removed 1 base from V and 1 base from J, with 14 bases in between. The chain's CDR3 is CASSLGTWRESYEQYF. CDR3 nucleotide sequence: TGTGCCAGCAGCTTAGGGACATGGAGGGAGTCCTACGAGCAGTACTTC.

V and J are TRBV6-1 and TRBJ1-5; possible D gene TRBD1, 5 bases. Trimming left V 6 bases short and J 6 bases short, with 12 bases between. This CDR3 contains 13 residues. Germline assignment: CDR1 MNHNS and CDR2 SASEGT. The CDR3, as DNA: TGTGCCAGCAGCTATCAGCAGGGTCAGCCCCAGCATTTT. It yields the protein CASSYQQGQPQHF.

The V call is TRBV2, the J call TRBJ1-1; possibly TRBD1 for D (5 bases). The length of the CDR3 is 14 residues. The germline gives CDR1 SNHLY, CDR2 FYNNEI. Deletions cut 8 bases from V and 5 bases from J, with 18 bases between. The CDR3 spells CASSRAGLRTEAFF. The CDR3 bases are TGTGCCAGCTCAAGAGCAGGGCTTCGTACTGAAGCTTTCTTT.

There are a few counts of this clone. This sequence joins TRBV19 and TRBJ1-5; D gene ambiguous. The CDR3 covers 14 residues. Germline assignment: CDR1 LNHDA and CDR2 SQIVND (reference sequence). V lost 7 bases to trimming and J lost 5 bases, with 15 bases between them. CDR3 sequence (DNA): TGTGCCAGTACCGTGACTAGTTGGGATCAGCCCCAGCATTTT. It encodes CASTVTSWDQPQHF. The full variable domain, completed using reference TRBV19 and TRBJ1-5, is DGGITQSPKYLFRKEGQNVTLSCEQNLNHDAMYWYRQDPGQGLRLIYYSQIVNDFQKGDIAEGYSVSREKKESFPLTVTSAQKNPTAFYLCASTVTSWDQPQHFGDGTRLSIL.

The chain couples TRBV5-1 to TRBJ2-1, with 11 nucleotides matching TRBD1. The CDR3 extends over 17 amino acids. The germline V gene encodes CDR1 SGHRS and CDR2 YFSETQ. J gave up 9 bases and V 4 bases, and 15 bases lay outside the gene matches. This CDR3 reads CASSMGTGGTALSEQFF. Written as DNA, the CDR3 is TGCGCCAGCAGCATGGGGACAGGGGGAACGGCGCTCTCTGAGCAGTTCTTC.

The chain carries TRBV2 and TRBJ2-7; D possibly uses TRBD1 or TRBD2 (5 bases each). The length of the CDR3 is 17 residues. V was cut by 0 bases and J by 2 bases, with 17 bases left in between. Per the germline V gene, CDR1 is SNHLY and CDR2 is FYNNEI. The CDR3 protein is CASSEALPGDGTYEQYF. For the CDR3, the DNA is TGTGCCAGCAGTGAAGCCCTCCCCGGGGACGGGACCTACGAGCAGTACTTC.

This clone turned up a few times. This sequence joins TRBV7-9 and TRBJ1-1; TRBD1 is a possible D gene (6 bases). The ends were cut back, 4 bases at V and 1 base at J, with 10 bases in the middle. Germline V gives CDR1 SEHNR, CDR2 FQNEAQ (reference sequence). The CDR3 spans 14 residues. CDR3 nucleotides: TGTGCCAGCAGCTCCAAGGGGGGGAACACTGAAGCTTTCTTT. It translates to CASSSKGGNTEAFF.

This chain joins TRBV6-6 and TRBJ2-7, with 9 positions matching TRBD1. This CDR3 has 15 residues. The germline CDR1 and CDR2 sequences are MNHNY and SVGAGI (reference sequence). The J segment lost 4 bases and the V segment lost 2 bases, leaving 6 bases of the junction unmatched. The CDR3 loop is CASSYEGQGLYEQYF. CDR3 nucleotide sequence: TGTGCCAGCAGTTACGAGGGACAGGGATTATACGAGCAGTACTTC.

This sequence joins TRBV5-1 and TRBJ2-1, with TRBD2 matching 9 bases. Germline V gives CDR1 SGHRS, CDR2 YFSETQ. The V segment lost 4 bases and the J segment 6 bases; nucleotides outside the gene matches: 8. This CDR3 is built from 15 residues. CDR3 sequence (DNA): TGCGCCAGCAGCACCCTAGCGGGGAGGACCAATGAGCAGTTCTTC. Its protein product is CASSTLAGRTNEQFF.

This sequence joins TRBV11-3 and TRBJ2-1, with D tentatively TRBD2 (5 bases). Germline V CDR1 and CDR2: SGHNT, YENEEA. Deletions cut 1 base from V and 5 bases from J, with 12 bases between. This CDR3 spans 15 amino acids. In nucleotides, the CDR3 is TGTGCCAGCAGCTTAGGGCGGGCTCGGGACAATGAGCAGTTCTTC. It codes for CASSLGRARDNEQFF.

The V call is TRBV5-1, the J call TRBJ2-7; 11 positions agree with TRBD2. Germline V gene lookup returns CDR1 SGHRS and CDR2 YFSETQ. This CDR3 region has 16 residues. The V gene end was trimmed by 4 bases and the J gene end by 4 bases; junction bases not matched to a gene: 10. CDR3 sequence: CASSPTTSGAFYEQYF. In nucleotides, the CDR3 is TGCGCCAGCAGCCCTACGACTAGCGGGGCCTTTTACGAGCAGTACTTC. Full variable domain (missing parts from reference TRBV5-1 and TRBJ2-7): KAGVTQTPRYLIKTRGQQVTLSCSPISGHRSVSWYQQTPGQGLQFLFEYFSETQRNKGNFPGRFSGRQFSNSRSEMNVSTLELGDSALYLCASSPTTSGAFYEQYFGPGTRLTVT.

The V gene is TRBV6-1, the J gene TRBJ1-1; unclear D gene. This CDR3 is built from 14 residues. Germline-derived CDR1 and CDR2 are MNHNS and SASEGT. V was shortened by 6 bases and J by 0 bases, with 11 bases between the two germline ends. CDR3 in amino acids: CASSTGLMNTEAFF. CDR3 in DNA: TGTGCCAGCAGCACCGGGCTCATGAACACTGAAGCTTTCTTT.

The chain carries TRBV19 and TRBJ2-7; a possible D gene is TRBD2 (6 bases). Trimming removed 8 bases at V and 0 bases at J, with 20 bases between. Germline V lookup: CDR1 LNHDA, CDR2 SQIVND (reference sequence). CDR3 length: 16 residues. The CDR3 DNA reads TGTGCCAGTCGAAGTACGGGACTTCGGAGCTCCTACGAGCAGTACTTC. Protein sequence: CASRSTGLRSSYEQYF.

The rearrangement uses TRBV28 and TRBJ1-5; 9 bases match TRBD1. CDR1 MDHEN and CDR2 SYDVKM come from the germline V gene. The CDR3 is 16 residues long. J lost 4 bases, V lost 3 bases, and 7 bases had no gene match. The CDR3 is CASSLSTGGWNQPQHF. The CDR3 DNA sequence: TGTGCCAGCAGTTTGTCGACAGGGGGGTGGAATCAGCCCCAGCATTTT.